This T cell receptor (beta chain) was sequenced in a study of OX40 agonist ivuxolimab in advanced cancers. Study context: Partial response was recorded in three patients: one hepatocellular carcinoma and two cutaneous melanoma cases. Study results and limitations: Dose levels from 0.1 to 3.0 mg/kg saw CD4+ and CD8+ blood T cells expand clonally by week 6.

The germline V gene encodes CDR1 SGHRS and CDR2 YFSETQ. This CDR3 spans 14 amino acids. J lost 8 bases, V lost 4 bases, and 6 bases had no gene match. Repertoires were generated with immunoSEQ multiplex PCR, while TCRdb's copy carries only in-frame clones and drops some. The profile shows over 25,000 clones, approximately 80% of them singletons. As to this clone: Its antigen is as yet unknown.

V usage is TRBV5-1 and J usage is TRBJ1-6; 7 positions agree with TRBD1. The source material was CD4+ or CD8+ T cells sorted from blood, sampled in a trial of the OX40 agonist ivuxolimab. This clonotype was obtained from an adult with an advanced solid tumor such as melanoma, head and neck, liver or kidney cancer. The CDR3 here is CASSLTGFYSPLHF. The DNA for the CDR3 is TGCGCCAGCAGCCTGACAGGGTTTTATTCACCCCTCCACTTT.